The 23 T cell receptor beta chains in this list originate from one sample, sequenced in a study of regulatory T cells in long-lasting Graves disease. iRepertoire HTBI primers and Arm-PCR of CDR3 regions built TCR beta libraries. TCRdb re-analysed the multiplex PCR reads in MiXCR, keeping a single row per CDR3 protein. The data hold over 350,000 distinct CDR3 sequences, with less than 25% observed a single time. As for time point: persistent/refractory GD, antithyroid drugs over 5 years with positive TRAb. After RNA was extracted from PBMCs, the TCR library was made from it. The sequencing here drew on peripheral blood mononuclear cells (PBMCs), taken when the disease was refractory, from a patient treated with antithyroid drugs. Every receptor here comes from a female donor with Graves disease.

This clonotype was detected ten times or more. This chain joins TRBV14 and TRBJ2-5, with D maybe TRBD1 (6 bases). Germline V lookup: CDR1 SGHDN, CDR2 FVKESK. The V end was cut by 0 bases, the J end by 5 bases, with 10 bases between. This CDR3 is 14 amino acids long. The CDR3 DNA follows: TGTGCCAGCAGCCAAGATAGGGGGATGGAGACCCAGTACTTC. The encoded protein is CASSQDRGMETQYF. Looking up the rest from reference TRBV14 and TRBJ2-5 gives the full variable domain: EAGVTQFPSHSVIEKGQTVTLRCDPISGHDNLYWYRRVMGKEIKFLLHFVKESKQDESGMPNNRFLAERTGGTYSTLKVQPAELEDSGVYFCASSQDRGMETQYFGPGTRLLVL.

The rearrangement links TRBV30 to TRBJ1-5, with 7 bases fitting TRBD1. Per germline, CDR1 GTSNPN and CDR2 SVGIG (reference sequence). The CDR3 has 14 amino acids. V was pared by 3 bases and J by 2 bases, with 4 bases of the junction left unmatched. CDR3: CAWSTDRRNQPQHF. The CDR3 coding sequence is TGTGCCTGGAGCACGGACAGGCGCAATCAGCCCCAGCATTTT.

At least ten counts were recorded for this clonotype. The V gene is TRBV18, the J gene TRBJ1-6; no definite D call. CDR1 is KGHSH, CDR2 LQKENI, per germline. This CDR3 contains 13 residues. The germline V and J ends were trimmed by 10 bases and 13 bases, with 20 bases remaining between them. This chain's CDR3 is CATTFVEGDPLHF. The CDR3 bases are TGTGCCACGACTTTTGTTGAGGGTGATCCCCTCCACTTT.

The CDR3 DNA is TGTGCCAGCAGCTTAGGTAGAACAGCCTCTGGAAACACCATATATTTT. Its protein product is CASSLGRTASGNTIYF. This chain links TRBV7-6 with TRBJ1-3; the D is unclear. Trimming stripped 1 base from V and 0 bases from J, with 10 bases between. The CDR3 spans 16 residues. Germline assignment: CDR1 SGHVS and CDR2 FNYEAQ.

This clonotype was seen many times. V gene TRBV7-2 combines with J gene TRBJ2-7, with D tentatively TRBD1 (6 bases). The CDR3 is made up of 14 amino acids. With 5 bases removed from V and 7 bases from J, the gap between germline ends came to 18 bases. Germline V CDR1 and CDR2: SGHTA, FQGNSA. The CDR3 region is CASSPGVLGWEQYF. In DNA form, the CDR3 reads TGTGCCAGCAGCCCAGGGGTACTGGGATGGGAGCAGTACTTC.

The chain couples TRBV25-1 to TRBJ1-2; the D gene is possibly TRBD1 (5 bases). Trimming pared 3 bases from V and 4 bases from J, leaving 12 bases between. CDR3 length: 14 amino acids. In germline, CDR1 is MGHDK, CDR2 SYGVNS. As DNA, the CDR3 is TGTGCCAGCAGTGAGAACAGGCCGGGCTATGGCTACACCTTC. It yields the protein CASSENRPGYGYTF.

This clonotype has a count of ten or more. The chain carries TRBV11-3 and TRBJ1-2; D call uncertain. Trimming took 9 bases from V and 8 from J, leaving 31 bases between them. CDR3 size: 17 residues. Germline loops: CDR1 SGHNT, CDR2 YENEEA. CDR3 bases: TGTGCCAGTCCGACCTCCCCGCCCCGATCGGACTATGCGGGCTACACCTTC. Translation: CASPTSPPRSDYAGYTF.

This clonotype was recorded many times. The J gene is TRBJ2-5, the V gene TRBV20-1, with 11 bases that match TRBD1. The CDR3 length is 14 residues. Per the germline V gene, CDR1 is DFQATT and CDR2 is SNEGSKA (reference sequence). V lost 2 bases and J lost 6; bases outside the gene matches: 5. The CDR3 DNA reads TGCAGTGCTAGAATCGGGACAGGGGGACAGACCCAGTACTTC. Its translation: CSARIGTGGQTQYF.

V gene TRBV27 combines with J gene TRBJ2-1; 12 positions agree with TRBD1. The CDR3 loop spans 15 amino acids. The ends lost 6 bases at V and 7 bases at J; junction bases unmatched: 7. Germline V gene data show CDR1 as MNHEY and CDR2 as SMNVEV (reference sequence). CDR3 DNA: TGTGCCAGCAGAGCGGGACAGGGGGCCGGGAATGAGCAGTTCTTC. As protein: CASRAGQGAGNEQFF.

V is TRBV25-1 and J is TRBJ2-7; 7 nucleotides align to TRBD2. V lost 1 base and J lost 2; bases outside the gene matches: 5. The CDR3 extends over 15 amino acids. Germline values: CDR1 MGHDK, CDR2 SYGVNS. The CDR3 region is CASSESGLLAYEQYF. CDR3 bases: TGTGCCAGCAGTGAATCGGGACTACTCGCCTACGAGCAGTACTTC.

The chain joins TRBV18 to TRBJ2-2; D gene unclear. V dropped 1 base and J dropped 0 bases, with 3 bases sitting between them. The CDR3 covers 14 residues. Per the germline V gene, CDR1 is KGHSH and CDR2 is LQKENI. The chain's CDR3 is CASSPLPNTGELFF. The CDR3 nucleotides are TGTGCCAGCTCACCACTCCCGAACACCGGGGAGCTGTTTTTT.

This clonotype was seen repeatedly, ten times or more. J is TRBJ1-2 and V is TRBV6-1; D is undetermined. From germline, CDR1 is MNHNS and CDR2 SASEGT. The length of the CDR3 is 14 residues. Trimming took off 2 bases at V and 7 bases at J, with 14 bases between the two ends. DNA for the CDR3: TGTGCCAGCAGTGAATTCTCAGGCCTCTCTGGCTACACCTTC. Residues: CASSEFSGLSGYTF.

This clonotype showed up just a few times. The chain joins TRBV6-5 to TRBJ2-6; 9 bases map to TRBD1. Germline V lookup: CDR1 MNHEY, CDR2 SVGAGI. With V trimmed by 2 bases and J by 1 base, 0 bases remained unmatched. The CDR3 is 16 residues long. CDR3: CASSYGQGSGANVLTF. For the CDR3, the DNA is TGTGCCAGCAGTTACGGACAGGGGTCTGGGGCCAACGTCCTGACTTTC.

Points on this clonotype: This may come from a read error, since a much larger clone is one base off. The rearrangement joins TRBV2 to TRBJ2-2; tentatively, D is TRBD1 (6 bases). The CDR3 is 14 amino acids. Germline V gene data show CDR1 as SNHLY and CDR2 as FYNNEI. CDR3 in amino acids: CASSARDIPGELLF. CDR3 coding DNA: TGTGCCAGCAGTGCCAGGGACATCCCCGGGGAGCTGCTTTTT.

The chain joins TRBV7-2 to TRBJ1-6; 8 positions agree with TRBD1. Per the germline V gene, CDR1 is SGHTA and CDR2 is FQGNSA. The CDR3 has 14 residues. V lost 8 bases, J lost 9 bases, and 9 bases stayed unmatched. This CDR3 reads CASGIGQGFSPLHF. CDR3 bases: TGTGCCAGCGGAATAGGACAGGGCTTTTCACCCCTCCACTTT.

At least ten counts were recorded for this clonotype. The chain is built from TRBV27 and TRBJ1-2; D is uncertain. The CDR3 has 13 amino acids. Germline V CDR1 and CDR2: MNHEY, SMNVEV (reference sequence). Deletions cut 6 bases from V and 8 bases from J, with 16 bases between. The DNA of the CDR3 is TGTGCCAGCAGGGGGATGGGCGTGGAGGGCTACACCTTC. It specifies CASRGMGVEGYTF.

The chain links TRBV11-2 to TRBJ2-7; 8 positions agree with TRBD1. Germline-derived CDR1 and CDR2 are SGHAT and FQNNGV. CDR3 length: 15 residues. J lost 7 bases, V lost 4 bases, and 12 bases had no gene match. CDR3 amino acids: CASSSPRQGALEQYF. The CDR3 DNA follows: TGTGCCAGCAGCTCGCCCCGGCAGGGGGCGCTTGAGCAGTACTTC.

CDR3 sequence: CASSQDSYNYGYTF. The CDR3 coding sequence is TGTGCCAGCAGCCAAGATTCCTATAACTATGGCTACACCTTC. This sequence joins TRBV14 and TRBJ1-2; D not certain. Germline-derived CDR1 and CDR2 are SGHDN and FVKESK. The CDR3 sequence is 14 residues long. The germline V and J ends were trimmed by 0 bases and 1 base, with 6 bases remaining between them.

This clonotype was found a few times. This chain links TRBV28 with TRBJ2-3; either TRBD1 or TRBD2 may fit D (6 bases each). This CDR3 is 17 amino acids long. Between the trimmed V and J ends, which lost 4 bases and 4 bases, there was a span of 21 bases. Germline V gene sequence: CDR1 MDHEN, CDR2 SYDVKM. The DNA for the CDR3 is TGTGCCAGCAGTTCCCTCCCCGGGGGCTCCGGGGCAGATACGCAGTATTTT. Translated, it gives CASSSLPGGSGADTQYF.

This clonotype was seen many times. This rearrangement joins TRBV3-1 to TRBJ1-1; 9 bases align to TRBD1. Germline CDR1 LGHDT, CDR2 YNNKEL (reference sequence). The CDR3 runs 12 residues. After removal of 6 bases from V and 5 bases from J, the junction contained 1 base not matched to a gene. The CDR3 DNA is TGTGCCAGCAGTGGGACAGGGACTGAAGCTTTCTTT. Its protein product is CASSGTGTEAFF.

This clonotype has at least ten counts. The genes are TRBV6-1 and TRBJ1-5; D call uncertain. Germline V lookup: CDR1 MNHNS, CDR2 SASEGT. The ends were cut back, 5 bases at V and 3 bases at J, with 8 bases in the middle. This CDR3 region has 13 residues. The CDR3 region is CASSHVFNQPQHF. CDR3 nucleotides: TGTGCCAGCAGTCATGTCTTCAATCAGCCCCAGCATTTT.

This clonotype was seen only a few times. The CDR3, as DNA: TGTGCCAGCAGTTCCTTCGACAGGTCTGTGTCTGGAGATACTGAAGCTTTCTTT. The encoded protein is CASSSFDRSVSGDTEAFF. This chain joins TRBV28 and TRBJ1-1, with a possible D match to TRBD1 (6 bases). V was clipped by 4 bases and J by 5 bases, with 26 bases between them. The CDR3 runs to 18 residues. Germline CDR1 MDHEN, CDR2 SYDVKM.

The sample holds many counts of this clonotype. The rearrangement uses TRBV27 and TRBJ2-6; D is uncertain. Germline CDR1 is MNHEY and CDR2 is SMNVEV (reference sequence). Trimming removed 2 bases at V and 1 base at J, with 3 bases between. The CDR3 covers 14 residues. CDR3 protein: CASSLTSGANVLTF. The CDR3 DNA reads TGTGCCAGCAGTTTAACATCTGGGGCCAACGTCCTGACTTTC.